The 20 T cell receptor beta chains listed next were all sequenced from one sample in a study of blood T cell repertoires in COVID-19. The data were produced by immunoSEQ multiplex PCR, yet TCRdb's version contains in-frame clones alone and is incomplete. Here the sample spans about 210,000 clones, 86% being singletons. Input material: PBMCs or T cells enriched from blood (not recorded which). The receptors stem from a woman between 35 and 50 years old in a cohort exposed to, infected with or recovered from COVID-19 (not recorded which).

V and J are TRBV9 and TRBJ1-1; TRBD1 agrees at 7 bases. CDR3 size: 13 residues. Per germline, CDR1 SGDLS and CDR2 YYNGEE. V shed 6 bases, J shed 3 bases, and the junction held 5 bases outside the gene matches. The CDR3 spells CASTVTGDTEAFF. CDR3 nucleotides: TGTGCCAGCACCGTTACAGGGGACACTGAAGCTTTCTTT.

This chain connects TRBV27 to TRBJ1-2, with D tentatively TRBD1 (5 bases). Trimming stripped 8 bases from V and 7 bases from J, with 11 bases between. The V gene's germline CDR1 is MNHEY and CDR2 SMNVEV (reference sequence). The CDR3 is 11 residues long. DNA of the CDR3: TGTGCCAGCGGCCAGGGCTCTGGCTACACCTTC. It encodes CASGQGSGYTF.

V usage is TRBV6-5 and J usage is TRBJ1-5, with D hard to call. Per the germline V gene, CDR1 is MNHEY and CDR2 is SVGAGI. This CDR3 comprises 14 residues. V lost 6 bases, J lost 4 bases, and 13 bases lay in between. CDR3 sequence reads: CASRPTGRNQPQHF. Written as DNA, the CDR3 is TGTGCCAGCAGACCCACGGGGAGGAATCAGCCCCAGCATTTT.

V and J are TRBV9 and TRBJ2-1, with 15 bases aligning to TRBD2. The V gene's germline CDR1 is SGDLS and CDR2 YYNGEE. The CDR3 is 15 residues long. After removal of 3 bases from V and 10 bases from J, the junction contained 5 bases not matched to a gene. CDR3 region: CASSGTGTSGGEQFF. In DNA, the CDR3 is TGTGCCAGCAGCGGTACCGGGACTAGCGGGGGGGAGCAGTTCTTC.

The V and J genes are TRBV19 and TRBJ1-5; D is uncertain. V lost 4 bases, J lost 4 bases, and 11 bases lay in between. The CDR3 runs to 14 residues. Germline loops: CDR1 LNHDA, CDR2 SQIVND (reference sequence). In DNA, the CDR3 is TGTGCCAGTAGTACTATGGCGGGGAATCAGCCCCAGCATTTT. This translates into CASSTMAGNQPQHF.

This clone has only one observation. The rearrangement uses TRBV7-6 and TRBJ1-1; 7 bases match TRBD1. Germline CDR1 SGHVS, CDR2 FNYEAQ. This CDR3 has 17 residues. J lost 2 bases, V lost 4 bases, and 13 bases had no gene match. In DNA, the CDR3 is TGTGCCAGCAGCTGGGTTGTGGACAGGACCGTTAACACTGAAGCTTTCTTT. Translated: CASSWVVDRTVNTEAFF.

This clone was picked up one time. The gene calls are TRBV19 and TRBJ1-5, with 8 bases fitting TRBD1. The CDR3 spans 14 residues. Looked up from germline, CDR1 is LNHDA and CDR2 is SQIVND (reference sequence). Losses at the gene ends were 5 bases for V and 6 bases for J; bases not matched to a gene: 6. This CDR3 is CASSRQGRGQPQHF. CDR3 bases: TGTGCCAGTAGTCGACAGGGGAGAGGTCAGCCCCAGCATTTT.

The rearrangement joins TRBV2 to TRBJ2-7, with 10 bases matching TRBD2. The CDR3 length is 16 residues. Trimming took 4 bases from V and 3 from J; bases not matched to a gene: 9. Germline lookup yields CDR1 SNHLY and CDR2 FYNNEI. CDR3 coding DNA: TGTGCCAGCAGTGCGGGTAGCGGGGGGCCAGGCTACGAGCAGTACTTC. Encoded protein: CASSAGSGGPGYEQYF.

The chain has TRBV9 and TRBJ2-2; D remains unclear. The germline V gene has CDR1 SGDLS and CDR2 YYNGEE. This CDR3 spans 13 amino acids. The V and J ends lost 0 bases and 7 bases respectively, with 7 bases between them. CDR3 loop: CASSVGSGGELFF. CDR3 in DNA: TGTGCCAGCAGCGTAGGGTCCGGCGGGGAGCTGTTTTTT.

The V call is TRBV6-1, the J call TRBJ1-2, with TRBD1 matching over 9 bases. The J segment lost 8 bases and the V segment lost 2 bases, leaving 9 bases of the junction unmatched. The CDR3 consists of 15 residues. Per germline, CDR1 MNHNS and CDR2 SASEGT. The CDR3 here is CASSEYTGGFRGYTF. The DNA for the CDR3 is TGTGCCAGCAGTGAATATACAGGGGGCTTTAGGGGCTACACCTTC.

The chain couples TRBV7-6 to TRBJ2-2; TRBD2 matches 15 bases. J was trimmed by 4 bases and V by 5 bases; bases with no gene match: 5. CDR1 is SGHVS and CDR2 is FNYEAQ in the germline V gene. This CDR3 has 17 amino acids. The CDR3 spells CASSPGLAGGLTGELFF. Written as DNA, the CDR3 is TGTGCCAGCAGCCCAGGACTAGCGGGAGGGCTCACCGGGGAGCTGTTTTTT.

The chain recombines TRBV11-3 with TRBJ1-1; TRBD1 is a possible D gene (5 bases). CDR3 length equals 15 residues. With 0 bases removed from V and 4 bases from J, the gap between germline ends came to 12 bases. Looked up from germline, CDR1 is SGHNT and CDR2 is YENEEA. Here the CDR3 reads CASSLEPGWGTEAFF. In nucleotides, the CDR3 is TGTGCCAGCAGCTTAGAACCAGGGTGGGGCACTGAAGCTTTCTTT.

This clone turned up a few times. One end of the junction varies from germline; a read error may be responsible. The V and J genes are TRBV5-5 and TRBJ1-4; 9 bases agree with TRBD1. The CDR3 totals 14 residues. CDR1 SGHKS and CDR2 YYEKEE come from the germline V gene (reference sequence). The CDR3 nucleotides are TGTGCCAGCAGGTTGGGACAGGGACCTGAAAAACTGTTTTTT. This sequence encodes CASRLGQGPEKLFF.

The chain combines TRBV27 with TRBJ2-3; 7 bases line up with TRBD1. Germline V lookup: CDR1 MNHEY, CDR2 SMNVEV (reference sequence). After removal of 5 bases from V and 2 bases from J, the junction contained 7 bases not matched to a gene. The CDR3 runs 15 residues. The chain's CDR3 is CASSLDRSATDTQYF. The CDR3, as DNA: TGTGCCAGCAGTCTGGACAGGAGCGCCACAGATACGCAGTATTTT.

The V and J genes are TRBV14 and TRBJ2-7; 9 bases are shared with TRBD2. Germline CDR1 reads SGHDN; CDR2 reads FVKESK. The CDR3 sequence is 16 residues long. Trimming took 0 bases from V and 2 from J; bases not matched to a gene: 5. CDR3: CASSQEGLAGTYEQYF. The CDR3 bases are TGTGCCAGCAGCCAAGAGGGCCTAGCGGGAACCTACGAGCAGTACTTC.

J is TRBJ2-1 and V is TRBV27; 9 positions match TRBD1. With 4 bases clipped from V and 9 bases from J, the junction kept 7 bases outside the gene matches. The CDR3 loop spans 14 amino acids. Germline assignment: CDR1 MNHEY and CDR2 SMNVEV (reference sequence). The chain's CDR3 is CASSSGTGITEQFF. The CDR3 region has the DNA TGTGCCAGCAGTTCCGGGACAGGGATTACTGAGCAGTTCTTC.

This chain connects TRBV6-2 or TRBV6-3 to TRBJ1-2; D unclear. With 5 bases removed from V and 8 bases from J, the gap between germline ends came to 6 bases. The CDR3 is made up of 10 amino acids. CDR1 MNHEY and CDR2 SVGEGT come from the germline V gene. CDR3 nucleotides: TGTGCCAGCAGTCAAGAGGGCTACACCTTC. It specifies CASSQEGYTF.

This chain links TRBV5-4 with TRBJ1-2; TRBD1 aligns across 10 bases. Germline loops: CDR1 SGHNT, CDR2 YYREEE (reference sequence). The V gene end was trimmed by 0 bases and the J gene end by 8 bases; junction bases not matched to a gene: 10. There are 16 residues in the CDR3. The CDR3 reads CASSLADRGPLWGYTF. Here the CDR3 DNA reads TGTGCCAGCAGCTTGGCCGACAGGGGGCCTTTATGGGGCTACACCTTC. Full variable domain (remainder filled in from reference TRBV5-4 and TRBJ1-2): ETGVTQSPTHLIKTRGQQVTLRCSSQSGHNTVSWYQQALGQGPQFIFQYYREEENGRGNFPPRFSGLQFPNYSSELNVNALELDDSALYLCASSLADRGPLWGYTFGSGTRLTVV.

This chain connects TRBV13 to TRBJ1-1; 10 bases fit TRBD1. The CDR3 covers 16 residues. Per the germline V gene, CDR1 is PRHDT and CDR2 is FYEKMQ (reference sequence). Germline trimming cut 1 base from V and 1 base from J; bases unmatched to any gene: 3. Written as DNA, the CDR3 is TGTGCCAGCAGCTTAGTTCGGACAGGGGGGAACACTGAAGCTTTCTTT. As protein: CASSLVRTGGNTEAFF.

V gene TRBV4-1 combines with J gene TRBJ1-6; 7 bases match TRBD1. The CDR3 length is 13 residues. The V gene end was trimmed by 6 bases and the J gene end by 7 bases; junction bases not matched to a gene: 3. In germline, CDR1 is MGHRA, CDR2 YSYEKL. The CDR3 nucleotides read TGCGCCAGCAGTATAGGGGGCAATTCACCCCTCCACTTT. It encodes CASSIGGNSPLHF.